What follows describes a single T cell receptor beta chain. Under the authors' procedure: Estimation of nucleated cell counts relied on the amplification of reference gene primers. Produced via immunoSEQ multiplex PCR; TCRdb's table is partial and in-frame only. The V and J calls and clone size were taken over from that table, and D and trimming were inferred from the DNA. The table has 200,000 to 250,000 clones, 85% to 90% seen once; the top ten hold roughly 3.2%. The sample is drawn from a study of blood T cell repertoires in COVID-19. V lost 4 bases to trimming and J lost 7 bases, with 23 bases between them. In germline, CDR1 is MNHEY, CDR2 SVGEGT. The CDR3 consists of 17 residues. Those who participated ranged in age from about 18 to 95 years and resided in about two dozen US areas.

The receptor comes from a woman between 45 and 65 years old in a cohort exposed to, infected with or recovered from COVID-19 (not recorded which). The specimen sequenced was PBMCs or T cells enriched from blood (not recorded which). The rearrangement joins TRBV6-2 or TRBV6-3 to TRBJ2-1; tentative D call: TRBD2 (6 bases). The CDR3 sequence is CASSSLGRASVRNEQFF. The CDR3 region has the DNA TGTGCCAGCAGTTCCCTTGGCCGGGCTAGCGTTAGGAATGAGCAGTTCTTC.